The 8 T cell receptor beta chains given below trace back to one sample, sequenced in a study of T cells after yellow fever vaccination. From the 5' RACE reads, TCRdb called clonotypes with MiXCR, one entry per CDR3 protein. The table lists some 110,000 distinct CDR3 sequences, 7.2% of them singletons. The starting material was CD4+ T cells sorted from PBMCs, obtained about 49 days after the first yellow fever vaccination. The source of these receptors is a man aged 18-30 years who received the YFV17D yellow fever vaccine.

This clonotype is medium-sized (0.01 to 0.1%) by share. The chain links TRBV5-5 to TRBJ2-2, with D tentatively TRBD1 (6 bases). CDR1 and CDR2 (germline): SGHKS, YYEKEE (reference sequence). With 0 bases removed from V and 6 bases from J, the gap between germline ends came to 12 bases. This CDR3 has 15 amino acids. The CDR3 here is CASSLAPAGAGELFF. The CDR3 DNA reads TGTGCCAGCAGCTTGGCTCCGGCAGGGGCCGGGGAGCTGTTTTTT.

This clonotype appeared many times. V and J are TRBV6-2 or TRBV6-3 and TRBJ2-3; D is undetermined. Per the germline V gene, CDR1 is MNHEY and CDR2 is SVGEGT. The CDR3 is 11 residues long. Trimming pared 2 bases from V and 4 bases from J, leaving 1 base between. CDR3 protein: CASSYPDTQYF. CDR3 coding DNA: TGTGCCAGCAGTTACCCAGATACGCAGTATTTT.

The sample holds many counts of this clonotype. The genes are TRBV6-2 or TRBV6-3 and TRBJ1-5; D gene unclear. The germline V gene has CDR1 MNHEY and CDR2 SVGEGT. Between the trimmed V and J ends, which lost 7 bases and 5 bases, there was a span of 15 bases. This CDR3 contains 14 residues. The CDR3 sequence: CASNEPQTHQPQHF. CDR3 coding DNA: TGTGCCAGCAACGAGCCCCAGACCCATCAGCCCCAGCATTTT.

This clonotype was observed many times. This chain joins TRBV4-3 and TRBJ1-5; TRBD1 matches 7 bases. The CDR3 sequence is 16 residues long. Germline V gene sequence: CDR1 LGHNA, CDR2 YSLEER. With V trimmed by 0 bases and J by 5 bases, 7 bases remained unmatched. The CDR3 DNA follows: TGCGCCAGCAGCCAAGAATATCGGGACAGATATCAGCCCCAGCATTTT. It encodes CASSQEYRDRYQPQHF.

This clonotype was recorded at least ten times. The V and J genes are TRBV6-2 or TRBV6-3 and TRBJ2-4, with D possibly matching TRBD1 (5 bases). The V gene lost 4 bases and the J gene lost 1 base, with 14 bases spanning the gap. The CDR3 extends over 16 amino acids. CDR1 and CDR2 (germline): MNHEY, SVGEGT. The CDR3 here is CASSSTQDLAKNIQYF. The CDR3 DNA sequence: TGTGCCAGCAGTTCGACACAGGATTTGGCCAAAAACATTCAGTACTTC.

This clonotype was picked up many times. The chain carries TRBV14 and TRBJ2-5; 7 bases are shared with TRBD2. This CDR3 has 14 amino acids. Germline loops: CDR1 SGHDN, CDR2 FVKESK. With V trimmed by 4 bases and J by 6 bases, 8 bases remained unmatched. CDR3 loop: CASSRGGDTQTQYF. The CDR3 coding sequence is TGTGCCAGCAGCCGGGGAGGGGATACACAGACCCAGTACTTC.

This clonotype showed up just a few times. This CDR3 is CASSPNREDTQYF. CDR3 nucleotides: TGTGCCAGCTCACCAAACAGGGAGGATACGCAGTATTTT. The chain couples TRBV18 to TRBJ2-3; D perhaps matches TRBD1 (6 bases). The CDR3 loop spans 13 amino acids. Germline V gives CDR1 KGHSH, CDR2 LQKENI. Trimming took off 2 bases at V and 6 bases at J, with 9 bases between the two ends.

This clonotype was seen repeatedly, ten times or more. V and J are TRBV28 and TRBJ2-5; either TRBD1 or TRBD2 may supply D (7 bases each). CDR3 length: 15 residues. Germline CDR1 reads MDHEN; CDR2 reads SYDVKM. Deletions cut 7 bases from V and 5 bases from J, with 20 bases between. CDR3 DNA: TGTGCCAGCACCTCCATGGACCAGGGGGGGGAGACCCAGTACTTC. Translation gives CASTSMDQGGETQYF.